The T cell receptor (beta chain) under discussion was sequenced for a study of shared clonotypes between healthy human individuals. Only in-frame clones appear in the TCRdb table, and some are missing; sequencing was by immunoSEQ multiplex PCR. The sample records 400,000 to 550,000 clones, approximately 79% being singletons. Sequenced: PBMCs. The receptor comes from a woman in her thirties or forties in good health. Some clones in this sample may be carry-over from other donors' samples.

The CDR3 loop reads CASSLSIGQGDQPQHF. The CDR3, as DNA: TGTGCCAGCAGTTTATCGATCGGACAGGGCGACCAGCCCCAGCATTTT. The gene calls are TRBV28 and TRBJ1-5, with 8 bases aligning to TRBD1. Germline lookup yields CDR1 MDHEN and CDR2 SYDVKM. The CDR3 has 16 amino acids. After removal of 1 base from V and 7 bases from J, the junction contained 9 bases not matched to a gene.